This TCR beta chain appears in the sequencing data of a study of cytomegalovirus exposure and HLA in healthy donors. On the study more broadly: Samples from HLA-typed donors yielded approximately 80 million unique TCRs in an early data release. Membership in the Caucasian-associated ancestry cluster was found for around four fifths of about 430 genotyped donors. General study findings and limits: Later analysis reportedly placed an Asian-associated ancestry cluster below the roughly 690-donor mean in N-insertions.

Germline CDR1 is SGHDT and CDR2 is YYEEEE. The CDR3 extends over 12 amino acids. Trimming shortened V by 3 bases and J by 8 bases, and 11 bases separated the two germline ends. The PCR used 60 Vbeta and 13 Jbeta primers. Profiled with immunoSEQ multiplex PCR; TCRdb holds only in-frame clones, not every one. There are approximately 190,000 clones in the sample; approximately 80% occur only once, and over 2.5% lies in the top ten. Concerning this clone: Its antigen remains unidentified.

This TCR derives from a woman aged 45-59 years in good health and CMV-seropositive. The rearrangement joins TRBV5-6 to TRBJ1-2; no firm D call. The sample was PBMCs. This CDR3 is CASSSTRSGYTF. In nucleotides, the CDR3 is TGTGCCAGCAGCTCCACGAGGAGCGGCTACACCTTC.